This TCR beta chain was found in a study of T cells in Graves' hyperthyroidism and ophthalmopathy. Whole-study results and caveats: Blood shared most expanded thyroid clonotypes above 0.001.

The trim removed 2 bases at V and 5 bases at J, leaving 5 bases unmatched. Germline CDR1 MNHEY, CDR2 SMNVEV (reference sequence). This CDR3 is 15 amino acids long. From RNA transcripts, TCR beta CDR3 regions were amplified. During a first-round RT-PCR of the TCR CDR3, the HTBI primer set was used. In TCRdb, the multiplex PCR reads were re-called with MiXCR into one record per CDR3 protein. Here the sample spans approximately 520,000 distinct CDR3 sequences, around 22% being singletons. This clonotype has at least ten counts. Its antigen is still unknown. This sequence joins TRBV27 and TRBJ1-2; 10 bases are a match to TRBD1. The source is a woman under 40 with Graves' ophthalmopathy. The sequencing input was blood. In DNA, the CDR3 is TGTGCCAGCAGTTTAGGGACAGGGGATCGGTATGGCTACACCTTC. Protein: CASSLGTGDRYGYTF.